Listed below are T cell receptor beta chains from one sample, sequenced in a study of shared clonotypes between healthy human individuals. Method: immunoSEQ multiplex PCR; TCRdb's copy keeps in-frame clones and lacks some. The sample holds 450,000 to 500,000 clones, 70% to 85% seen once. Sequencing was done on a sample of PBMCs. These receptors originate from a woman between 40 and 50 years old in good health. Some clones in this sample may be carry-over from other donors' samples. CDR3s include the opening cysteine and the closing phenylalanine or tryptophan.

J	V	CDR3
TRBJ2-3	TRBV29-1	CSVEDGYSTDTQYF
TRBJ2-5	TRBV5-1	CASSRKPGLAGDETQYF
TRBJ1-4	TRBV19	CASSTQGQANEKLFF
TRBJ2-1	TRBV7-9	CASSQEASSYNEQFF
TRBJ2-2	TRBV28	CASSYFKVRSNTGELFF
TRBJ1-2	TRBV7-9	CASSPDSYGYTF
TRBJ1-1	TRBV5-1	CASSSSGENTEAFF
TRBJ2-3	TRBV7-9	CASSPTGQATDTQYF
TRBJ1-1	TRBV19	CASSTDRANTEAFF
TRBJ1-1	TRBV7-5	CARSLSSAEAFF
TRBJ2-1	TRBV11-2	CASSLNLAGGYNEQFF
TRBJ1-4	TRBV27	CASRLHGTNEKLFF
TRBJ1-6	TRBV6-1	CASSEYAGGGSPLHF
TRBJ2-7	TRBV5-1	CASRLGLAYEQYF
TRBJ2-6	TRBV7-9	CASSVAGLSGANVLTF
TRBJ1-2	TRBV5-6	CASSPGGQGAYGYTF
TRBJ2-3	TRBV27	CASNRGPSTDTQYF
TRBJ2-3	TRBV7-3	CASSQTGLESDTQYF
TRBJ1-5	TRBV5-3	CARSWPPSQPQHF
TRBJ2-7	TRBV18	CASSPGSDEQYF
TRBJ2-3	TRBV5-4	CASSLLGGGEDTQYF
TRBJ2-2	TRBV5-1	CASAPGLTGELFF
TRBJ2-2	TRBV19	CASRGSARANTGELFF
TRBJ2-5	TRBV2	CASSVGRTSGKETQYF
TRBJ2-1	TRBV5-4	CASSLLDRENNEQFF
TRBJ2-1	TRBV9	CASSVGASGIYNEQFF
TRBJ2-2	TRBV28	CASSSGYGGTGELFF
TRBJ1-4	TRBV7-9	CASSPSGGNEKLFF
TRBJ2-1	TRBV5-4	CASSLGASGVNEQFF
TRBJ2-2	TRBV7-2	CASSFNRGTGELFF
TRBJ1-1	TRBV5-1	CASSLEGQANTEAFF
TRBJ1-3	TRBV9	CASSVADYTIYF
TRBJ2-7	TRBV5-4	CASSSQGGEQYF
TRBJ1-4	TRBV4-1	CASSQDPGGWANEKLFF
TRBJ2-7	TRBV28	CASSSFDRAHEQYF
TRBJ2-3	TRBV5-1	CASSLAETVLGPDTQYF
TRBJ1-3	TRBV9	CASSVSDTIYF
TRBJ1-2	TRBV4-1	CASSQEFQQLANYGCTF
TRBJ2-7	TRBV28	CASSQGQTYEQYF
TRBJ2-1	TRBV7-9	CASSQRGGEDNEQFF
TRBJ2-1	TRBV28	CASSPPRGRDEQFF
TRBJ1-3	TRBV30	CAWSALVDTIYF
TRBJ2-5	TRBV5-4	CASSLGGLAGGETQYF
TRBJ2-3	TRBV2	CASSDDVDTQYF
TRBJ2-1	TRBV2	CASSTRTQGGRSYNEQFF
TRBJ2-2	TRBV15	CATSRGGSDTGELFF
TRBJ2-3	TRBV27	CASSSAYGAADTQYF
TRBJ2-7	TRBV5-1	CASSLTGMGEQYF
TRBJ2-3	TRBV4-1	CASSYASGTDTQYF
TRBJ1-1	TRBV18	CASSPGQLNTEAFF
TRBJ1-3	TRBV6-1	CASSEIGFSGNTIYF
TRBJ2-5	TRBV7-8	CASSLGGSVTQYF
TRBJ2-7	TRBV7-2	CASSLTSGFYEQYF
TRBJ2-3	TRBV28	CASRWTSGERSTDTQYF
TRBJ2-5	TRBV2	CASSDQAQETQYF
TRBJ1-2	TRBV5-1	CASSFGQPNYGYTF
TRBJ2-5	TRBV2	CASTPTSGQETQYF